The 6 T cell receptor beta chains listed next were all sequenced from one sample in a study of blood T cell repertoires in COVID-19 (TCRdb year 2020). Receptor libraries were prepared by the immunoSEQ multiplex PCR assay. Here the immuneACCESS table is served through TCRdb, limited to in-frame sequences with V and J called. Missing clones are a known gap in these copies; in checked studies unresolved V genes cover under half, and the rest lacks a known reason. Here the sample has about 210,000 clones; around 76% occur a single time. The biggest ten clones account for 7.8% of the sample. Input material: peripheral blood. All receptors derive from a woman in her fifties or sixties with COVID-19, enrolled during active disease.

The chain combines TRBV6-1 with TRBJ1-3; TRBD1 aligns across 10 bases. Germline V CDR1 and CDR2: MNHNS, SASEGT. V lost 4 bases to trimming and J lost 3 bases; unmatched junction nucleotides: 6. CDR3 size: 16 residues. As DNA, the CDR3 is TGTGCCAGCAGTGCTCGGACAGGGGGGATTGGAAACACCATATATTTT. Its translation: CASSARTGGIGNTIYF.

The chain has TRBV9 and TRBJ2-3; 14 bases are a match to TRBD2. CDR1 is SGDLS and CDR2 is YYNGEE in the germline V gene. This CDR3 has 17 residues. With 7 bases clipped from V and 5 bases from J, the junction kept 12 bases outside the gene matches. The CDR3, as DNA: TGTGCCAGCTCAGCGGGCGGACTAGCGGGAGGTAGAGATACGCAGTATTTT. Residues: CASSAGGLAGGRDTQYF.

This clone was observed many times. The gene calls are TRBV5-1 and TRBJ2-2; 7 bases align to TRBD2. Per germline, CDR1 SGHRS and CDR2 YFSETQ. CDR3 length equals 14 residues. V lost 1 base to trimming and J lost 4 bases; unmatched junction nucleotides: 1. The CDR3 sequence: CASSLRTSTGELFF. The CDR3 region has the DNA TGCGCCAGCAGCTTGCGGACTAGCACCGGGGAGCTGTTTTTT.

The rearrangement joins TRBV9 to TRBJ1-1; 9 positions agree with TRBD1. With V trimmed by 0 bases and J by 4 bases, 4 bases remained unmatched. The CDR3 is 15 residues long. Germline values: CDR1 SGDLS, CDR2 YYNGEE. DNA for the CDR3: TGTGCCAGCAGCGTAGAAGACAGGGGGTCCACTGAAGCTTTCTTT. Amino acid sequence: CASSVEDRGSTEAFF.

V usage is TRBV9 and J usage is TRBJ1-5; 7 nucleotides line up with TRBD1. The trim removed 3 bases at V and 4 bases at J, leaving 4 bases unmatched. The V gene's germline CDR1 is SGDLS and CDR2 YYNGEE. This CDR3 region has 14 residues. DNA of the CDR3: TGTGCCAGCAGCGCTGGACAGGAAAATCAGCCCCAGCATTTT. Residues: CASSAGQENQPQHF. Full variable domain (rest looked up from reference TRBV9 and TRBJ1-5): DSGVTQTPKHLITATGQRVTLRCSPRSGDLSVYWYQQSLDQGLQFLIQYYNGEERAKGNILERFSAQQFPDLHSELNLSSLELGDSALYFCASSAGQENQPQHFGDGTRLSIL.

The chain combines TRBV5-4 with TRBJ1-2; TRBD1 might be the D (6 bases). Germline CDR1 and CDR2: SGHNT and YYREEE (reference sequence). Trimming left V 2 bases short and J 8 bases short, with 13 bases between. CDR3 length: 13 residues. CDR3 residues: CASSFWGLLGYTF. In nucleotides, the CDR3 is TGTGCCAGCAGCTTTTGGGGGCTGCTAGGCTACACCTTC.